Below are 7 T cell receptor beta chains sequenced from a single sample in a study of cytomegalovirus exposure and HLA in healthy donors. Profiled with immunoSEQ multiplex PCR; TCRdb holds only in-frame clones, not every one. The sample lists about 120,000 clones, 85% to 90% occurring once. Input material: PBMCs. These receptors were collected from a woman aged 25 to 45 in good health and CMV-seronegative.

In DNA, the CDR3 is TGTGCCAGCAGCTTAGCTTGGCAGGCCCCCACCGGGGAGCTGTTTTTT. Its protein product is CASSLAWQAPTGELFF. The gene calls are TRBV7-2 and TRBJ2-2, with D unclear. This CDR3 has 16 residues. Germline-derived CDR1 and CDR2 are SGHTA and FQGNSA. V was shortened by 0 bases and J by 4 bases, with 12 bases between the two germline ends. The full variable domain, rest sourced from reference TRBV7-2 and TRBJ2-2, is GAGVSQSPSNKVTEKGKDVELRCDPISGHTALYWYRQSLGQGLEFLIYFQGNSAPDKSGLPSDRFSAERTGGSVSTLTIQRTQQEDSAVYLCASSLAWQAPTGELFFGEGSRLTVL.

The chain recombines TRBV6-5 with TRBJ1-1; a possible D gene is TRBD1 (6 bases). CDR3 size: 14 residues. The germline CDR1 and CDR2 sequences are MNHEY and SVGAGI. The V gene lost 6 bases and the J gene lost 0 bases, with 11 bases spanning the gap. The chain's CDR3 is CASSRDILNTEAFF. The CDR3 DNA is TGTGCCAGCAGCAGGGACATACTGAACACTGAAGCTTTCTTT.

Regarding this clone: Other DNA sequences from this sample encode an identical CDR3 as well. This chain links TRBV18 with TRBJ2-7, with D possibly being TRBD1 (5 bases). V was trimmed by 3 bases and J by 1 base, leaving 7 bases between them. Per the germline V gene, CDR1 is KGHSH and CDR2 is LQKENI. This CDR3 comprises 13 residues. CDR3: CASSPDRSYEQYF. The CDR3 bases are TGTGCCAGCTCACCCGACAGATCCTACGAGCAGTACTTC.

This rearrangement joins TRBV20-1 to TRBJ2-7, with a weak D call TRBD1 (5 bases). CDR1 and CDR2 from the germline V gene are DFQATT and SNEGSKA (reference sequence). Deletions cut 5 bases from V and 5 bases from J, with 10 bases between. The CDR3 extends over 11 amino acids. CDR3 residues: CSASDIHEQYF. The CDR3 bases are TGCAGTGCTTCGGACATCCACGAGCAGTACTTC.

The chain has TRBV6-6 and TRBJ1-1, with no clear D. The ends were cut back, 5 bases at V and 0 bases at J, with 10 bases in the middle. The length of the CDR3 is 14 residues. Germline lookup yields CDR1 MNHNY and CDR2 SVGAGI (reference sequence). The CDR3 coding sequence is TGTGCCAGCAGTAAACAGCACATGAACACTGAAGCTTTCTTT. Translation gives CASSKQHMNTEAFF.

The chain links TRBV6-5 to TRBJ2-1; 10 bases fit TRBD1. The CDR3 covers 15 residues. From germline, CDR1 is MNHEY and CDR2 SVGAGI. Unmatched junction bases numbered 3, after V lost 6 bases and J lost 1 base. CDR3 nucleotides: TGTGCCAGCAGGGGGACAGGGGTTTCCTACAATGAGCAGTTCTTC. Amino acid sequence: CASRGTGVSYNEQFF.

This chain joins TRBV30 and TRBJ2-7; D is possibly TRBD1 (5 bases). Germline values: CDR1 GTSNPN, CDR2 SVGIG (reference sequence). V shed 0 bases and J shed 2 bases, with 11 bases lying between them. This CDR3 region has 14 residues. The CDR3 sequence is CAWSVGQGPYEQYF. The CDR3, as DNA: TGTGCCTGGAGTGTTGGGCAGGGTCCCTACGAGCAGTACTTC.